Listed here is a single T cell receptor (beta chain). Trimming shortened V by 7 bases and J by 1 base, and 13 bases separated the two germline ends. Per the germline V gene, CDR1 is MNHEY and CDR2 is SVGAGI. This CDR3 contains 14 residues. The data were obtained in a study of blood T cell repertoires in COVID-19. Across the whole study: Both acute and convalescent COVID-19 samples were obtained from the United States, Italy and Spain. PBMCs, B-cell-depleted T cells, or T cells were the source of the cDNA or gDNA that made up the material.

Per the original methods: Amplification of reference gene primers was used by the study to estimate nucleated cell counts. Profiling relied on immunoSEQ multiplex PCR, and the TCRdb table lists in-frame clones only, not all of them. That table supplies the V and J calls and clone size; D and trimming were determined from the DNA. The sample lists 350,000 or so clones, about four fifths occurring once. The TCR comes from a man aged 25 to 40 with active or convalescent COVID-19. The genes are TRBV6-5 and TRBJ1-1; D perhaps matches TRBD1 (5 bases). Sequenced sample: peripheral blood. CDR3 DNA: TGTGCCAGCACTCCGGGACTCTCGAACACTGAAGCTTTCTTT. It specifies CASTPGLSNTEAFF.